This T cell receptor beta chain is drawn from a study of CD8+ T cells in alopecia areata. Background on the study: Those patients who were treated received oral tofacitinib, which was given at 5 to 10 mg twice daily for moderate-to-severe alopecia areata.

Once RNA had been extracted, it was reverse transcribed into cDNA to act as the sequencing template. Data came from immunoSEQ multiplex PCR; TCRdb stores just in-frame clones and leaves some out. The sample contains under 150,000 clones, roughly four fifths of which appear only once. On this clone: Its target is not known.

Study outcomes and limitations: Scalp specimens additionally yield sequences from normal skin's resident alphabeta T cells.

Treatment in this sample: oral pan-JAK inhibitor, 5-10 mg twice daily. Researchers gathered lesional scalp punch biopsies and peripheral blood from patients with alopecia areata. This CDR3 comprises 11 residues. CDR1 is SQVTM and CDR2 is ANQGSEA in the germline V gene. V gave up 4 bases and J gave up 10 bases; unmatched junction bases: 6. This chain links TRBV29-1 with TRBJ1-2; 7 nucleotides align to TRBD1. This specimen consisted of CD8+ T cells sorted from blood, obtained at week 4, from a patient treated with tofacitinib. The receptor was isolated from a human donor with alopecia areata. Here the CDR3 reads CSVVQGGDYTF. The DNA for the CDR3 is TGCAGCGTTGTGCAGGGGGGCGACTACACCTTC.